This T cell receptor (beta chain) was captured by sequencing in a study of CD8+ T cells in alopecia areata. Findings and limits, study-wide: Compared with mice, patients displayed less clear TCR sharing, possibly for HLA-related reasons. Normal scalp had lower clonality than lesional scalp, with alopecia totalis/universalis lesions showing this most strongly.

There are a few counts of this clone. Antigen: not known. Extracted RNA was reverse transcribed, and the resulting cDNA served as sequencing template. Using immunoSEQ multiplex PCR, the repertoire was profiled, and TCRdb retains in-frame clones only, with some absent. This table has approximately 150,000 clones, about 54% appearing once. This clonotype was obtained from a human donor in good health. Sequences were obtained from CD4+ T cells sorted from blood.

DNA of the CDR3: TGCGCCAGCAGCGCCCCGGGACAGGGCTACGAGCAGTACTTC. Residues: CASSAPGQGYEQYF. The chain combines TRBV4-1 with TRBJ2-7; the match to TRBD1 covers 9 bases. The CDR3 extends over 14 amino acids. Germline V gene data show CDR1 as MGHRA and CDR2 as YSYEKL. Germline trimming cut 5 bases from V and 3 bases from J; bases unmatched to any gene: 5.